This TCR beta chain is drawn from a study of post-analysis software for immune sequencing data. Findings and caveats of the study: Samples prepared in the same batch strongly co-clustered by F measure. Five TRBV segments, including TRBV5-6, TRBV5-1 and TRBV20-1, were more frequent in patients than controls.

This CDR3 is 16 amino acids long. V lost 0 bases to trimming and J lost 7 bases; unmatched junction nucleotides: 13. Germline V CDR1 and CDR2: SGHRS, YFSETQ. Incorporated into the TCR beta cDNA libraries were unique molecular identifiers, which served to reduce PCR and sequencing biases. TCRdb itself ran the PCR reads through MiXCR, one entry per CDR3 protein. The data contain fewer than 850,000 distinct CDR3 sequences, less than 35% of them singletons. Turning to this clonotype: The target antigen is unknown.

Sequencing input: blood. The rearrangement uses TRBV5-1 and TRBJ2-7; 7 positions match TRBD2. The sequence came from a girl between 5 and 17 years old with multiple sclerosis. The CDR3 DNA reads TGCGCCAGCAGCTTGGGGTCGGGAGGACGCTACAATGAGCAGTACTTC. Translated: CASSLGSGGRYNEQYF.